These 4 T cell receptor beta chains came from one sample sequenced in a study of regulatory T cells in long-lasting Graves disease. Time point described: newly diagnosed GD, antithyroid drugs for less than 3 months. Preparation of the TCR library used RNA extracted from PBMCs. Library construction for TCR beta used iRepertoire HTBI primers and Arm-PCR of CDR3 regions. TCRdb reprocessed the multiplex PCR reads with MiXCR, giving one entry per CDR3 protein. This sample has 240,000 or so distinct CDR3 sequences, with 20% to 25% found just once. The specimen comprised peripheral blood mononuclear cells (PBMCs), sampled at new diagnosis, from a patient treated with antithyroid drugs. The receptor set was obtained from a female donor with Graves disease.

The rearrangement joins TRBV20-1 to TRBJ2-7, with TRBD1 identical over 7 bases. The germline V gene has CDR1 DFQATT and CDR2 SNEGSKA (reference sequence). The CDR3 consists of 13 residues. J lost 3 bases, V lost 0 bases, and 2 bases had no gene match. This CDR3 is CSAREAGGYEQYF. In DNA form, the CDR3 reads TGCAGTGCTAGAGAGGCAGGGGGCTACGAGCAGTACTTC.

There are a few counts of this clonotype. One base away lies a much larger clone, so this may be a sequencing read error. The V and J genes are TRBV11-3 and TRBJ2-1, with D tentatively TRBD1 or TRBD2 (5 bases each). CDR3 length equals 15 residues. Germline loops: CDR1 SGHNT, CDR2 YENEEA. CDR3 nucleotide sequence: TGTGCCAGCAGCCCACGCTGGGGAGAGGACAATGGGCAGTTCTTC. Encoded protein: CASSPRWGEDNGQFF.

This clonotype has just a few counts. The junction departs from germline at one end; a sequencing error may be responsible. The V and J genes are TRBV6-1 and TRBJ1-5; D unresolved. Germline V CDR1 and CDR2: MNHNS, SASEGT. The CDR3 has 15 residues. The CDR3 loop is CACSEGQGQRQPQHF. CDR3 coding DNA: TGTGCCTGCAGTGAAGGTCAAGGCCAGCGGCAGCCCCAGCATTTT.

This clonotype was found many times. This rearrangement joins TRBV28 to TRBJ2-7, with 7 bases fitting TRBD1. Germline trimming cut 5 bases from V and 0 bases from J; bases unmatched to any gene: 4. The CDR3 extends over 14 amino acids. Germline CDR1 reads MDHEN; CDR2 reads SYDVKM. The CDR3 DNA is TGTGCCAGCAGTGGGACAGCGAGCTCCTACGAGCAGTACTTC. Encoded protein: CASSGTASSYEQYF. The variable domain in full, with the rest retrieved from reference TRBV28 and TRBJ2-7, is DVKVTQSSRYLVKRTGEKVFLECVQDMDHENMFWYRQDPGLGLRLIYFSYDVKMKEKGDIPEGYSVSREKKERFSLILESASTNQTSMYLCASSGTASSYEQYFGPGTRLTVT.